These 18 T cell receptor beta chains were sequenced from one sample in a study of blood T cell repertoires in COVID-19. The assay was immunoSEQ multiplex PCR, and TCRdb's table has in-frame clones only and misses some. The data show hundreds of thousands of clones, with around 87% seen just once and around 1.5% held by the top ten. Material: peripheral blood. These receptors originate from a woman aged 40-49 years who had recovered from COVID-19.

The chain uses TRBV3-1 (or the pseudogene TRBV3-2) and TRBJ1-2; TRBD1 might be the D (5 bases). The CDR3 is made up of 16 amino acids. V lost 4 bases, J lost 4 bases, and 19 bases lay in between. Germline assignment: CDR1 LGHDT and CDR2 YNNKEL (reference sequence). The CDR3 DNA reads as TGTGCCAGCAGCCGCCTTAGGGTCCAAGGGGTCTATGGCTACACCTTC. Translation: CASSRLRVQGVYGYTF.

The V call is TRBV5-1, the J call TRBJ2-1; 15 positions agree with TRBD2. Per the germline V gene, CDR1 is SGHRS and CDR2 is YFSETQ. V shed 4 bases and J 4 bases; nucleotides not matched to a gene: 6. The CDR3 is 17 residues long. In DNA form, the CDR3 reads TGCGCCAGCAGCCGGGGACTAGCGGGGGGCCTTTACAATGAGCAGTTCTTC. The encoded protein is CASSRGLAGGLYNEQFF.

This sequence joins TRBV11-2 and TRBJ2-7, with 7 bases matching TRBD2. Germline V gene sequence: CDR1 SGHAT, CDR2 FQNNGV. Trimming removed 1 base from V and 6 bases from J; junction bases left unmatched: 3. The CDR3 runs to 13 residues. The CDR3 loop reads CASSLGTRLEQYF. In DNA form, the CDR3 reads TGTGCCAGCAGCTTAGGGACTAGGCTCGAGCAGTACTTC. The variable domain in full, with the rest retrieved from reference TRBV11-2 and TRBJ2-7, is EAGVAQSPRYKIIEKRQSVAFWCNPISGHATLYWYQQILGQGPKLLIQFQNNGVVDDSQLPKDRFSAERLKGVDSTLKIQPAKLEDSAVYLCASSLGTRLEQYFGPGTRLTVT.

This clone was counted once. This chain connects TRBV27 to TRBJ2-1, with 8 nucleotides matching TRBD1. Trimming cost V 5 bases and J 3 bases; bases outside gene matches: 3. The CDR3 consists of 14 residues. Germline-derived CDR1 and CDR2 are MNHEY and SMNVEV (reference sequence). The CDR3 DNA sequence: TGTGCCAGCAGTCCCGGACAGGGCTACAATGAGCAGTTCTTC. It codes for CASSPGQGYNEQFF.

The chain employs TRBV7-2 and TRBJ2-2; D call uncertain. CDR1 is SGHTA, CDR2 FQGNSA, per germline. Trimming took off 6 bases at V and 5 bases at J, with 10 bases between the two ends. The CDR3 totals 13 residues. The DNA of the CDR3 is TGTGCCAGCAGTTTGAGTTGGACCGGGGAGCTGTTTTTT. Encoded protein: CASSLSWTGELFF.

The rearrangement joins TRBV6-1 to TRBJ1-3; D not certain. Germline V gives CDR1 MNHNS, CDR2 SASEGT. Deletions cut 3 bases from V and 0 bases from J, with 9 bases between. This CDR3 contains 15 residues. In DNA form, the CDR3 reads TGTGCCAGCAGTGAGGCCTCAGACTCTGGAAACACCATATATTTT. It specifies CASSEASDSGNTIYF.

For the CDR3, the DNA is TGTGCCTGGGGGGCATACGTCTACGAGCAGTACTTC. This codes for CAWGAYVYEQYF. The gene calls are TRBV30 and TRBJ2-7; possible D gene TRBD1, 5 bases. Germline V gene lookup returns CDR1 GTSNPN and CDR2 SVGIG (reference sequence). V was cut by 5 bases and J by 3 bases, with 11 bases left in between. This CDR3 contains 12 residues.

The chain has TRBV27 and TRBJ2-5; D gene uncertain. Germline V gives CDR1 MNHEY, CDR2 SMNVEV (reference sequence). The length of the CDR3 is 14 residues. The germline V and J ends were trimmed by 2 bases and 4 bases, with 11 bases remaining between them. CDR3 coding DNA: TGTGCCAGCAGTTTAACGTGGGCTGGAGAGACCCAGTACTTC. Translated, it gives CASSLTWAGETQYF.

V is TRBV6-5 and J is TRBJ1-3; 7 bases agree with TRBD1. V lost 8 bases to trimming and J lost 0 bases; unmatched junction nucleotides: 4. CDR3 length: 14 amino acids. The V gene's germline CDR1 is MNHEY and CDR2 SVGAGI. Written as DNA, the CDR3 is TGTGCCAGCGCTACAGGGGCCTCTGGAAACACCATATATTTT. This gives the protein CASATGASGNTIYF.

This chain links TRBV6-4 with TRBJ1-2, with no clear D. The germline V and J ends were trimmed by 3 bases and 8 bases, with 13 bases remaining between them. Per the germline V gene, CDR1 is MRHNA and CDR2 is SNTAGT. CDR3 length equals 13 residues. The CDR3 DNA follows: TGTGCCAGCAGTGAGAACCCACTTCGAGGCTACACCTTC. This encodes CASSENPLRGYTF.

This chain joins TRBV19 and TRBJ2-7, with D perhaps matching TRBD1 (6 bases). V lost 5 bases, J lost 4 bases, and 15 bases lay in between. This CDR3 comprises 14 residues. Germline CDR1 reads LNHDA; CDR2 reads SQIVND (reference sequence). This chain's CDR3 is CASSHQGRGYEQYF. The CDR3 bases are TGTGCCAGTAGTCATCAGGGGCGCGGGTACGAGCAGTACTTC.

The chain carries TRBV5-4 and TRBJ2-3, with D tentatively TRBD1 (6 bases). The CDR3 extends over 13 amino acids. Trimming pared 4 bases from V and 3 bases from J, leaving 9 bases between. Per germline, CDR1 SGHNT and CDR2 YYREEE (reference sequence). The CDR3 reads CASSPDRTDTQYF. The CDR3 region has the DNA TGTGCCAGCAGCCCCGACAGGACAGATACGCAGTATTTT.

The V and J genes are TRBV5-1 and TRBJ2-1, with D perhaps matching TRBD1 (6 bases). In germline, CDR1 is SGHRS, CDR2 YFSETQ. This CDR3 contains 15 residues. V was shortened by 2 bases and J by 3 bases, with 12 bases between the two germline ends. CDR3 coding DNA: TGCGCCAGCAGCTTTCTGGGGGCCTTCTACAATGAGCAGTTCTTC. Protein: CASSFLGAFYNEQFF.

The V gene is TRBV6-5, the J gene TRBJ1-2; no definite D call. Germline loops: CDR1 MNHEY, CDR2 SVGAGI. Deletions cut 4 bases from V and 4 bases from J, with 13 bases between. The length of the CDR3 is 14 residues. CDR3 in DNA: TGTGCCAGCAGTTCATCCCTGATAGCCTATGGCTACACCTTC. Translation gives CASSSSLIAYGYTF.

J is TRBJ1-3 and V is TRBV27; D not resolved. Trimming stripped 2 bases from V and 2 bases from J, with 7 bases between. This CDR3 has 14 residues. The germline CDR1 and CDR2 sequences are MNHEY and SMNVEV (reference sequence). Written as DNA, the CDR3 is TGTGCCAGCAGTTTAAATGGCCCTGGAAACACCATATATTTT. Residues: CASSLNGPGNTIYF.

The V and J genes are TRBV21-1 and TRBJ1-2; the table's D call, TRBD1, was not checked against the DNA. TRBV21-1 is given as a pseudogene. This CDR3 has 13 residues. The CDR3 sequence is CASSKATSYGYTF. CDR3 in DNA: TGTGCCAGCAGCAAAGCAACATCCTATGGCTACACCTTC.

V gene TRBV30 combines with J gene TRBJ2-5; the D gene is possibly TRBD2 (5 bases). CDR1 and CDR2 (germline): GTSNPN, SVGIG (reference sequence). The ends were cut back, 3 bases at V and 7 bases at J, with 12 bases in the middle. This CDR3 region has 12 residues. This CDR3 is CAWRPRTGTQYF. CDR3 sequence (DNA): TGTGCCTGGAGGCCCCGGACTGGGACCCAGTACTTC.

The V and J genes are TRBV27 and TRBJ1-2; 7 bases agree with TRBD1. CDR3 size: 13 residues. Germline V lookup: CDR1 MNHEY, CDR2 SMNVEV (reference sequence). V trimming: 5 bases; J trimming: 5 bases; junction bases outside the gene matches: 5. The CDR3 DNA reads TGTGCCAGCAGTCGACCAGGGGGGTATGGCTACACCTTC. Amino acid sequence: CASSRPGGYGYTF.